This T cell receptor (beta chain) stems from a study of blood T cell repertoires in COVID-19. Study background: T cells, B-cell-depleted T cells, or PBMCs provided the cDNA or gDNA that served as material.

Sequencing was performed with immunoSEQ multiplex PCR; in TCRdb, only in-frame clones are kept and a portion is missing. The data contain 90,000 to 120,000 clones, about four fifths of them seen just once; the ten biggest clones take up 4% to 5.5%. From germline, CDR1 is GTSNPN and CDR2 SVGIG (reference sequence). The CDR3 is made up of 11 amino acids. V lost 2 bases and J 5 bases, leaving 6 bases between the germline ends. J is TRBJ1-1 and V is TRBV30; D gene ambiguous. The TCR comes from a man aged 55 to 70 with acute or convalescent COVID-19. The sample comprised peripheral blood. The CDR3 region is CAWSRETEAFF. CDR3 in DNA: TGTGCCTGGAGTAGGGAGACTGAAGCTTTCTTT.